This T cell receptor (beta chain) comes out of a study of patients and donors after allogeneic stem cell transplantation. There are a few counts of this clonotype. The V and J ends lost 2 bases and 5 bases, in that order; junction bases with no gene match: 8. Germline-derived CDR1 and CDR2 are SGHTA and FQGTGA. CDR3 length: 16 amino acids. TCRdb ran MiXCR on the RT-PCR reads and lists one entry per CDR3 protein. The sample has roughly 190,000 distinct CDR3 sequences, around two fifths seen once. The chain combines TRBV7-3 with TRBJ2-3; 9 nucleotides match TRBD2. This receptor was obtained from a human donor who was either an allogeneic HSCT recipient or a stem cell or donor lymphocyte infusion donor (not recorded which). It is not recorded whose cells these are; they may come from a transplant donor. The sequencing input was blood, either unsorted or a sorted T cell fraction (not recorded which). The CDR3 spells CASSLAGGTRVDTQYF. CDR3 coding DNA: TGTGCCAGCAGCTTAGCGGGAGGGACCCGGGTAGATACGCAGTATTTT.